The 20 T cell receptor beta chains below were found in one sample sequenced in a study of blood T cells in healthy people across ages. Sample-barcoded 5' priming and a J-beta primer mix drove a second PCR of roughly 6 to 12 cycles. TCRdb reprocessed the 5' RACE reads with MiXCR, giving one entry per CDR3 protein. There are about 940,000 distinct CDR3 sequences in the sample; approximately 49% occur only once, and 13% lies in the top ten. Sequencing was performed on blood. The receptors here all came from a man aged 30 to 39 in good health.

The chain links TRBV6-5 to TRBJ2-3; TRBD1 aligns across 10 bases. The CDR3 consists of 14 residues. Germline-derived CDR1 and CDR2 are MNHEY and SVGAGI. The V and J ends lost 6 bases and 4 bases, in that order; junction bases with no gene match: 4. The CDR3 is CASRETGGADTQYF. The CDR3 coding sequence is TGTGCCAGCAGGGAGACAGGGGGCGCAGATACGCAGTATTTT.

This sequence joins TRBV7-2 and TRBJ2-3, with 7 bases identical to TRBD1. Germline V gene lookup returns CDR1 SGHTA and CDR2 FQGNSA. V was clipped by 5 bases and J by 0 bases; unmatched bases: 14. The CDR3 is 18 residues long. The CDR3 reads CASSPQWDSPESTDTQYF. The CDR3 DNA sequence: TGTGCCAGCAGCCCCCAGTGGGACAGCCCCGAAAGCACAGATACGCAGTATTTT.

Comments on this clonotype: The junction does not match germline at one end; this may be a read error. This chain connects TRBV7-7 to TRBJ2-3; D remains ambiguous. Germline CDR1 is SSHAT and CDR2 is FNYEAQ (reference sequence). The CDR3 sequence is 14 residues long. The CDR3, as DNA: TGTGCTAGCAGCTCGGGCAGTGGCACAGATACGCAGTATTTT. Translation: CASSSGSGTDTQYF.

The chain joins TRBV10-3 to TRBJ1-5; D may be TRBD1 (6 bases). Deletions cut 0 bases from V and 6 bases from J, with 12 bases between. This CDR3 region has 15 residues. Germline V gene data show CDR1 as ENHRY and CDR2 as SYGVKD. Here the CDR3 reads CAISESRGAGQPQHF. The CDR3 nucleotides are TGTGCCATCAGTGAGTCGCGGGGGGCCGGTCAGCCCCAGCATTTT.

V is TRBV7-2 and J is TRBJ2-3; D is possibly TRBD1 (6 bases). The V gene's germline CDR1 is SGHTA and CDR2 FQGNSA. This CDR3 has 13 residues. The V and J ends lost 10 bases and 2 bases respectively, with 13 bases between them. The CDR3 DNA sequence: TGTGCCACCGCAACAGGGTACACAGATACGCAGTATTTT. Amino acids: CATATGYTDTQYF.

The chain uses TRBV3-1 and TRBJ2-6, with TRBD2 as a possible D gene (6 bases). In germline, CDR1 is LGHDT, CDR2 YNNKEL (reference sequence). V lost 3 bases and J lost 2, with 11 bases in between. This CDR3 is built from 16 residues. CDR3 loop: CASSQSRGTGANVLTF. The CDR3 DNA reads as TGTGCCAGCAGCCAGTCTCGGGGGACTGGGGCCAACGTCCTGACTTTC.

The rearrangement links TRBV30 to TRBJ2-4; no reliable D call. Germline V lookup: CDR1 GTSNPN, CDR2 SVGIG (reference sequence). V was shortened by 0 bases and J by 9 bases, with 15 bases between the two germline ends. There are 14 residues in the CDR3. The CDR3 protein is CAWSVLLGKGIQYF. In nucleotides, the CDR3 is TGTGCCTGGAGTGTACTCCTAGGAAAAGGCATTCAGTACTTC.

The chain recombines TRBV4-3 with TRBJ2-5; 7 bases align to TRBD2. Unmatched junction bases numbered 20, after V lost 5 bases and J lost 11 bases. The germline gives CDR1 LGHNA, CDR2 YSLEER. The CDR3 runs to 16 residues. Here the CDR3 DNA reads TGCGCCAGCAGCGAACAGAAGGCGGGGGTCAAGGCTGAGCAGTACTTC. This gives the protein CASSEQKAGVKAEQYF.

V usage is TRBV6-5 and J usage is TRBJ1-6; 7 bases map to TRBD1. The germline V gene encodes CDR1 MNHEY and CDR2 SVGAGI. This CDR3 has 14 residues. V lost 6 bases, J lost 10 bases, and 9 bases stayed unmatched. The CDR3 region is CASRPQTGSSPLHF. The CDR3 DNA sequence: TGTGCCAGCAGACCCCAGACAGGGTCATCACCCCTCCACTTT.

Notes on this clonotype: It may be a read error: a sequence one base away is much more abundant. This CDR3 reads CSAREGGEVGELFF. DNA of the CDR3: TGCAGTGCTAGAGAGGGGGGGGAGGTCGGGGAGCTGTTTTTT. This sequence joins TRBV20-1 and TRBJ2-2; 7 nucleotides agree with TRBD2. The germline V gene has CDR1 DFQATT and CDR2 SNEGSKA (reference sequence). The CDR3 is 14 amino acids. Trimming removed 0 bases from V and 7 bases from J; junction bases left unmatched: 5.

The V and J genes are TRBV7-8 and TRBJ1-6, with D maybe TRBD1 (5 bases). V was clipped by 2 bases and J by 9 bases, with 11 bases between them. CDR3 length: 14 residues. The V gene's germline CDR1 is SGHVS and CDR2 FQNEAQ. The CDR3 is CASSLPGSTSPLHF. In DNA form, the CDR3 reads TGTGCCAGCAGCTTACCAGGGTCAACTTCACCCCTCCACTTT.

This clonotype has only a few counts. The chain links TRBV4-1 to TRBJ1-2; 12 bases are a match to TRBD1. V lost 4 bases and J lost 6; bases outside the gene matches: 9. CDR1 MGHRA and CDR2 YSYEKL come from the germline V gene. The CDR3 length is 16 residues. The CDR3 DNA follows: TGCGCCAGCAGCCTTCCGCCGGGACAGGGGGCCCATGGCTACACCTTC. Protein: CASSLPPGQGAHGYTF.

This clonotype was picked up one time. This chain links TRBV7-2 with TRBJ1-5; no clear D. The CDR3 extends over 14 amino acids. CDR1 is SGHTA and CDR2 is FQGNSA in the germline V gene. Deletions cut 7 bases from V and 2 bases from J, with 12 bases between. The CDR3 protein is CASTVVEGNQPQHF. CDR3 DNA: TGTGCCAGCACCGTGGTAGAAGGCAATCAGCCCCAGCATTTT.

This rearrangement joins TRBV6-5 to TRBJ1-5; D not certain. V dropped 2 bases and J dropped 6 bases, with 11 bases sitting between them. The CDR3 has 14 amino acids. Germline CDR1 and CDR2: MNHEY and SVGAGI. Here the CDR3 DNA reads TGTGCCAGCAGTTACCTCCCGAGGAGTCAGCCCCAGCATTTT. Translation: CASSYLPRSQPQHF.

This clonotype was detected once. This chain connects TRBV10-3 to TRBJ1-1, with a possible D match to TRBD1 (6 bases). From germline, CDR1 is ENHRY and CDR2 SYGVKD. The CDR3 runs to 14 residues. V was trimmed by 4 bases and J by 7 bases, leaving 16 bases between them. CDR3 DNA sequence: TGTGCCATCAGTGGCGCAGGGGCCGCGGTTGAAGCTTTCTTT. It encodes CAISGAGAAVEAFF.

The CDR3 protein is CASSLGGAGVSNQPQHF. CDR3 nucleotides: TGTGCCAGCAGCTTGGGTGGAGCCGGGGTTAGCAATCAGCCCCAGCATTTT. The chain carries TRBV5-5 and TRBJ1-5, with D uncertain. The germline V gene has CDR1 SGHKS and CDR2 YYEKEE (reference sequence). Trimming cost V 0 bases and J 0 bases, with 13 bases left between them. The CDR3 runs 17 residues.

The chain is built from TRBV30 and TRBJ1-5; 8 bases line up with TRBD1. Germline V gene sequence: CDR1 GTSNPN, CDR2 SVGIG (reference sequence). Trimming cost V 2 bases and J 0 bases; bases outside gene matches: 15. The CDR3 totals 19 residues. The CDR3 DNA reads TGTGCCTGGAGTCCATACCGCGGACAGGGTCGATATAGCAATCAGCCCCAGCATTTT. Protein: CAWSPYRGQGRYSNQPQHF.

J is TRBJ2-7 and V is TRBV20-1; perhaps D is TRBD1 or TRBD2 (5 bases each). Trimming stripped 6 bases from V and 4 bases from J, with 16 bases between. From germline, CDR1 is DFQATT and CDR2 SNEGSKA (reference sequence). The CDR3 has 13 amino acids. This CDR3 reads CSADGASVYEQYF. Here the CDR3 DNA reads TGCAGTGCCGACGGGGCTAGTGTATACGAGCAGTACTTC.

V gene TRBV25-1 combines with J gene TRBJ2-7; 9 nucleotides agree with TRBD2. J lost 3 bases, V lost 1 base, and 4 bases had no gene match. The CDR3 extends over 15 amino acids. From germline, CDR1 is MGHDK and CDR2 SYGVNS. CDR3 bases: TGTGCCAGCAGTGAATCGTTAGCGGGGGACTACGAGCAGTACTTC. Translated: CASSESLAGDYEQYF.

The gene calls are TRBV20-1 and TRBJ2-7, with D uncertain. Germline CDR1 and CDR2: DFQATT and SNEGSKA (reference sequence). CDR3 length equals 13 residues. The V gene lost 1 base and the J gene lost 6 bases, with 13 bases spanning the gap. The CDR3 nucleotides are TGCAGTGCTAGAGCCACGGCCGCTTTCGAGCAGTACTTC. Protein: CSARATAAFEQYF.